This T cell receptor beta chain was identified during a study of technical replicates of blood from several donors. V was clipped by 2 bases and J by 3 bases, with 16 bases between them. The CDR3 loop spans 16 amino acids. The germline CDR1 and CDR2 sequences are MDHEN and SYDVKM. TCRdb's copy holds only in-frame clones and misses some; the assay was immunoSEQ multiplex PCR. The sample contains about 83,000 clones, approximately 94% of which appear only once. The sequence derives from a human donor in good health. The sequenced sample consisted of T cells isolated from PBMCs. V and J are TRBV28 and TRBJ1-2; a weak D match, TRBD1 (6 bases). Here the CDR3 DNA reads TGTGCCAGCAGTTTAACAGGGCCCTCCCAAGACTATGGCTACACCTTC. Encoded protein: CASSLTGPSQDYGYTF.